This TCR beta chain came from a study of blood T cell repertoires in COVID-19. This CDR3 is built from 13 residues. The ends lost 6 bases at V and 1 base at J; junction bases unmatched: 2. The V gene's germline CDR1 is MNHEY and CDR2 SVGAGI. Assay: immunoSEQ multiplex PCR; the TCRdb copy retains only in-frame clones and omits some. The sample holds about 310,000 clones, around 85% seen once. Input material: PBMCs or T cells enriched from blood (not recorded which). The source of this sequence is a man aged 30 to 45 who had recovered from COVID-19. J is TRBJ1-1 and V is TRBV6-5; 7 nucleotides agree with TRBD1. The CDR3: CASRTGTNTEAFF. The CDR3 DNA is TGTGCCAGCAGGACAGGGACGAACACTGAAGCTTTCTTT.